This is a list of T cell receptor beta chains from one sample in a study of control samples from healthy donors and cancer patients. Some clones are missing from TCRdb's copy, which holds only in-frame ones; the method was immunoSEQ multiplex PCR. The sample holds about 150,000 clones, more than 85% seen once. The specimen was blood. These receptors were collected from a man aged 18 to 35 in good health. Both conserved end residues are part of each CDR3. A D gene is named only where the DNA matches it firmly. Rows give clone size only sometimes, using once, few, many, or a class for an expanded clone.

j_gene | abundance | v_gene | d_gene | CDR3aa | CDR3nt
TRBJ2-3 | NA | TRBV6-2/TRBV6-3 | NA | CASSYSISWLRGDTQYF | TGTGCCAGCAGTTACTCAATCTCGTGGCTGAGGGGGGATACGCAGTATTTT
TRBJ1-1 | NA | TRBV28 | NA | CASSRAGGTEAFF | TGTGCCAGCAGCCGGGCCGGTGGGACTGAAGCTTTCTTT
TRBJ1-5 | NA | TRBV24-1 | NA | CATSDGQISQPQHF | TGTGCCACCAGTGACGGACAGATCTCTCAGCCCCAGCATTTT
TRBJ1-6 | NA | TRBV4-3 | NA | CASRQFGNSPLHF | TGCGCCAGCAGACAGTTTGGAAATTCACCCCTCCACTTT
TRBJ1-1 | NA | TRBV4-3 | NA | CASSQDIMGTEAFF | TGCGCCAGCAGCCAAGATATAATGGGGACTGAAGCTTTCTTT
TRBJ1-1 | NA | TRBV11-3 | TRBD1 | CASSLRDRDGGTEAFF | TGTGCCAGCAGCTTACGGGACAGAGATGGGGGCACTGAAGCTTTCTTT
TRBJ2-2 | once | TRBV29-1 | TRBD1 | CSARQGAGELFF | TGCAGCGCCCGACAGGGTGCCGGGGAGCTGTTTTTT
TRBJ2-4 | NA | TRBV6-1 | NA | CASSEGDLQYF | TGTGCCAGCAGTGAAGGGGATCTGCAGTACTTC
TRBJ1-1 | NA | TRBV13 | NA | CASSLLPAAGFTEAFF | TGTGCCAGCAGCCTCCTTCCCGCCGCGGGCTTTACTGAAGCTTTCTTT
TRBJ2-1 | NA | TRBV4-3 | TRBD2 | CASSQEARLAGEQFF | TGCGCCAGCAGCCAAGAGGCCCGGCTAGCGGGAGAGCAGTTCTTC
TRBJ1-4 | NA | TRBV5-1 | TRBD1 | CASSDAGGIGEKLFF | TGCGCCAGCAGCGACGCAGGGGGTATTGGAGAAAAACTGTTTTTT
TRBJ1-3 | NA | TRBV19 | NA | CASSAAYSGNTIYF | TGTGCCAGTAGTGCAGCTTACTCTGGAAACACCATATATTTT
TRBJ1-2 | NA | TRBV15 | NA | CATSPSTGSGYTF | TGTGCCACCAGCCCTAGCACCGGGAGTGGCTACACCTTC
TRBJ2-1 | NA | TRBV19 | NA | CASRGVGREQFF | TGTGCCAGCCGCGGGGTGGGGCGTGAGCAGTTCTTC
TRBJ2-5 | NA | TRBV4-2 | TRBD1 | CASSQDRFQETQYF | TGTGCCAGCAGCCAGGACAGGTTCCAAGAGACCCAGTACTTC
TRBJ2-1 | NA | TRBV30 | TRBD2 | CAWSTGTSDDEQFF | TGTGCCTGGAGCACCGGGACTAGCGACGATGAGCAGTTCTTC
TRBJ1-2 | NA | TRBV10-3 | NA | CATHSPEIYGYTF | TGTGCCACCCATTCTCCGGAGATCTATGGCTACACCTTC
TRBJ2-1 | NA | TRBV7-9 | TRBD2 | CASSLEHREVTEQFF | TGTGCCAGCAGCTTAGAACATCGGGAGGTGACTGAGCAGTTCTTC
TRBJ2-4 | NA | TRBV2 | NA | CASSPQRILAKNIQYF | TGTGCCAGCAGCCCGCAGAGAATTCTAGCCAAAAACATTCAGTACTTC
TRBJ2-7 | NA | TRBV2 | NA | CASSPHSAYEQYF | TGTGCCAGCAGTCCCCACAGTGCTTACGAGCAGTACTTC
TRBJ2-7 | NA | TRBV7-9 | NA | CASSFGGLFYEQYF | TGTGCCAGCAGCTTTGGGGGCCTATTCTACGAGCAGTACTTC
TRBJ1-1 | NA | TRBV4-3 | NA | CASSQDGWNTEAFF | TGCGCCAGCAGCCAAGATGGATGGAACACTGAAGCTTTCTTT
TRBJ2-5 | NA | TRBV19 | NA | CASSNGRGGETQYF | TGTGCCAGTAGTAATGGGAGGGGGGGCGAGACCCAGTACTTC
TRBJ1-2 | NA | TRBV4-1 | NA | CASSQDGVRGALGYTF | TGCGCCAGCAGCCAAGATGGGGTTAGGGGGGCGCTTGGCTACACCTTC
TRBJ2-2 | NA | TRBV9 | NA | CASSVKGSNTGELFF | TGTGCCAGCAGCGTAAAGGGGTCGAACACCGGGGAGCTGTTTTTT
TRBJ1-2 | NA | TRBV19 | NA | CASSGPYQEGYTF | TGTGCCAGTAGCGGACCTTACCAAGAGGGCTACACCTTC
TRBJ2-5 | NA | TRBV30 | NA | CAWSRGQLEETQYF | TGTGCCTGGAGTCGCGGACAGCTAGAAGAGACCCAGTACTTC
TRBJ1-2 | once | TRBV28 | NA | CASSLTGTYYGYTF | TGTGCCAGCAGTTTAACCGGGACTTACTATGGCTACACCTTC
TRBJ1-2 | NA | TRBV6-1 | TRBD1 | CASSDAPQGANGYTF | TGTGCCAGCAGTGACGCCCCTCAGGGGGCTAATGGCTACACCTTC
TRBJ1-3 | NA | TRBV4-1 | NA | CASSQPLRNGNTIYF | TGCGCCAGCAGCCAACCTTTGCGCAATGGAAACACCATATATTTT
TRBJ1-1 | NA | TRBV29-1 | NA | CSYRTTYTEAFF | TGCAGCTACCGGACGACCTACACTGAAGCTTTCTTT
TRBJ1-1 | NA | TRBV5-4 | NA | CASSLGGGTEAFF | TGTGCCAGCAGCTTGGGGGGTGGGACTGAAGCTTTCTTT